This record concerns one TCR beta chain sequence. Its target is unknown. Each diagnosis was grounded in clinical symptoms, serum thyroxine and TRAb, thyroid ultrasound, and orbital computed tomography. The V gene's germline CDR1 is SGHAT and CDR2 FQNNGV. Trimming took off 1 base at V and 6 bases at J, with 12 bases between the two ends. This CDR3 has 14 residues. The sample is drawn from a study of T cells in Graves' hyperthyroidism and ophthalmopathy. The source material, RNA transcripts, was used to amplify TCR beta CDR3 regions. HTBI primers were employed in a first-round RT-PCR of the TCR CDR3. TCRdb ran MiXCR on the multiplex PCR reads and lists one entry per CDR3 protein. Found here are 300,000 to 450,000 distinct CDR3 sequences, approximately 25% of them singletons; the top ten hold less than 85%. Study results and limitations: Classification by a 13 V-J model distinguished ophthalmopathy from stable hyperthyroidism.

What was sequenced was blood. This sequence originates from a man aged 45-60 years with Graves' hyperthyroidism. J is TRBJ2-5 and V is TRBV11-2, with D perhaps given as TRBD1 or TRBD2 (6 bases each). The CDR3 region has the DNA TGTGCCAGCAGCTTAGGTAGGGGGGTTCAGACCCAGTACTTC. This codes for CASSLGRGVQTQYF.